The rows below give T cell receptor beta chains drawn from one sample of a study of T cells in Graves' hyperthyroidism and ophthalmopathy. TCRdb itself ran the multiplex PCR reads through MiXCR, one entry per CDR3 protein. The sample includes about 480,000 distinct CDR3 sequences, about 22% of them seen just once. Material: blood. All receptors derive from a woman between 65 and 79 years old with Graves' ophthalmopathy. CDR3s include the opening cysteine and the closing phenylalanine or tryptophan. A D gene is named only where the DNA matches it firmly. Clone sizes are given selectively: once, few, many, or a class where the clone is expanded.

size: few; V: TRBV27; J: TRBJ1-5; D: -; DNA: TGTGCCAGCAGTGCCATGGGCAGGGGAAATCAGCCCCAGCATTTT; CDR3: CASSAMGRGNQPQHF
size: -; V: TRBV10-3; J: TRBJ2-2; D: -; DNA: TGTGCCATCGGAGACCCCAACACCGGGGAGCTGTTTTTT; CDR3: CAIGDPNTGELFF
size: -; V: TRBV30; J: TRBJ1-6; D: -; DNA: TGTGCCTGGAGTGTGGGGAGCTCCTATAATTCACCCCTCCACTTT; CDR3: CAWSVGSSYNSPLHF
size: -; V: TRBV15; J: TRBJ1-4; D: -; DNA: TGTGCCACCTCCCGGACGGGTGAGAGTGAAAAACTGTTTTTT; CDR3: CATSRTGESEKLFF
size: few; V: TRBV10-2; J: TRBJ2-6; D: -; DNA: TGCGCCAGCAGTGAGGCGTACTCTGGGGCCAACGTCCTGACTTTC; CDR3: CASSEAYSGANVLTF
size: -; V: TRBV4-1; J: TRBJ1-2; D: -; DNA: TGCGCCAGCAGTCATGAGGGTAGCTATGGCTACACCTTC; CDR3: CASSHEGSYGYTF
size: -; V: TRBV5-6; J: TRBJ1-1; D: -; DNA: TGTGCCAGCAGCTTGGTAGGGACTGTGAACACTGAAGCTTTCTTT; CDR3: CASSLVGTVNTEAFF
size: many; V: TRBV25-1; J: TRBJ1-1; D: -; DNA: TGTGCCAGCAGTGAGTTTATGGGGAAGAACACTGAAGCTTTCTTT; CDR3: CASSEFMGKNTEAFF
size: -; V: TRBV2; J: TRBJ1-5; D: TRBD1; DNA: TGTGCCAGCACCTCGGACAGGGTTGGTCAGCCCCAGCATTTT; CDR3: CASTSDRVGQPQHF
size: -; V: TRBV20-1; J: TRBJ2-1; D: -; DNA: TGCAGTGCTAGGTTGGCGGGCGTCTACAATGAGCAGTTCTTC; CDR3: CSARLAGVYNEQFF
size: many; V: TRBV2; J: TRBJ1-6; D: TRBD1; DNA: TGTGCCAGCAGTGCCGGGACAGGCAATTCACCCCTCCACTTT; CDR3: CASSAGTGNSPLHF
size: -; V: TRBV20-1; J: TRBJ2-5; D: -; DNA: TGCAGTGCTAGAGATGGCGCCAGCCAAGAGACCCAGTACTTC; CDR3: CSARDGASQETQYF
size: few; V: TRBV3-1; J: TRBJ2-1; D: TRBD1; DNA: TGTGCCAGCAGCCAAGTCCTGGGACAGGGAAATGAGCAGTTCTTC; CDR3: CASSQVLGQGNEQFF
size: -; V: TRBV3-1; J: TRBJ1-1; D: TRBD1; DNA: TGTGCCAGCAGCACCACAGGGGCCCGCAGGGCTTTCTTT; CDR3: CASSTTGARRAFF
size: -; V: TRBV30; J: TRBJ1-5; D: TRBD1; DNA: TGTGCCTGGAGTCGGTCCCGGGACAGTTTTAGCAATCAGCCCCAGCATTTT; CDR3: CAWSRSRDSFSNQPQHF
size: few; V: TRBV6-1; J: TRBJ1-1; D: -; DNA: TGTGCCAGCAGGACAGCAATGAACACTGAAGCTTTCTTT; CDR3: CASRTAMNTEAFF
size: many; V: TRBV6-5; J: TRBJ2-3; D: TRBD2; DNA: TGTGCCAGCAGTTACAGCGGGGGTAGCACAGATACGCAGTATTTT; CDR3: CASSYSGGSTDTQYF
size: -; V: TRBV6-2/TRBV6-3; J: TRBJ2-3; D: TRBD1; DNA: TGTGCCAGCAGGGGGGCGTTCCGGGACAGGGGTTATACGCAGTATTTT; CDR3: CASRGAFRDRGYTQYF
size: few; V: TRBV6-1; J: TRBJ2-3; D: TRBD2; DNA: TGTGCCAGCTCCGGCAGGGGACTAGCGCCCACAGATACGCAGTATTTT; CDR3: CASSGRGLAPTDTQYF
size: many; V: TRBV2; J: TRBJ2-7; D: TRBD1; DNA: TGTGCCAGCAGACCCCGACAGGGACGGGACGAGCAGTACTTC; CDR3: CASRPRQGRDEQYF
size: few; V: TRBV9; J: TRBJ2-1; D: -; DNA: TGTGCCAGCAGGGGCGGACGAAACAATGAGCAGTTCTTC; CDR3: CASRGGRNNEQFF
size: many; V: TRBV2; J: TRBJ2-3; D: -; DNA: TGTGCCAGCAGTGGGAGCACAGATACGCAGTATTTT; CDR3: CASSGSTDTQYF
size: few; V: TRBV9; J: TRBJ1-5; D: TRBD1; DNA: TGTGCCAGCAGCGCCGGGACAGGGGGCGAGGGCAATCAGCCCCAGCATTTT; CDR3: CASSAGTGGEGNQPQHF
size: few; V: TRBV6-2/TRBV6-3; J: TRBJ1-1; D: -; DNA: TGTGCCAGCAGTTTCCGGGGGCAAGCTTTCTTT; CDR3: CASSFRGQAFF
size: -; V: TRBV7-8; J: TRBJ1-4; D: -; DNA: TGTGCCAACAGGGATAATGAAAAACTGTTTTTT; CDR3: CANRDNEKLFF
size: few; V: TRBV27; J: TRBJ1-5; D: TRBD1; DNA: TGTGCCAGCAGTTTAGATCCAGGGGGCGGGCAGCCCCAGCATTTT; CDR3: CASSLDPGGGQPQHF
size: many; V: TRBV12-5; J: TRBJ2-3; D: -; DNA: TGTGCTAGTGGTGGAATCCTTAGCAGCACAGATACGCAGTATTTT; CDR3: CASGGILSSTDTQYF
size: -; V: TRBV19; J: TRBJ1-5; D: TRBD1; DNA: TGTGCCAGTAGAACCACAGGGGGCACAGTTGGCAATCAGCCCCAGCATTTT; CDR3: CASRTTGGTVGNQPQHF
size: -; V: TRBV6-1; J: TRBJ1-2; D: -; DNA: TGTGCCAGCAGTGCAGATTGGACAGACTATGGCTACACCTTC; CDR3: CASSADWTDYGYTF
size: many; V: TRBV24-1; J: TRBJ2-1; D: TRBD1; DNA: TGTGCCACCAGTGACCCCGGGACAGGGGTAAACAATGAGCAGTTCTTC; CDR3: CATSDPGTGVNNEQFF
size: few; V: TRBV6-5; J: TRBJ1-5; D: -; DNA: TGTGCCAGCAGTTATGACGGAACCTATCAGCCCCAGCATTTT; CDR3: CASSYDGTYQPQHF
size: -; V: TRBV20-1; J: TRBJ1-2; D: -; DNA: TGCAGTGCTAGAGATACAGGGTTCCGGTATGGCTACACCTTC; CDR3: CSARDTGFRYGYTF
size: -; V: TRBV6-5; J: TRBJ2-1; D: -; DNA: TGTGCCAGCAGTTATGTAAATCCCAATGAGCAGTTCTTC; CDR3: CASSYVNPNEQFF
size: -; V: TRBV7-2; J: TRBJ1-1; D: -; DNA: TGTGCCAGCAGCTTAGAGTTATCCAGGCGGGCCACTGAAGCTTTCTTT; CDR3: CASSLELSRRATEAFF
size: -; V: TRBV19; J: TRBJ2-2; D: TRBD2; DNA: TGTGCCAGTAGTAAAAAGGCTAGCGGGGTCCACAGCACCGGGGAGCTGTTTTTT; CDR3: CASSKKASGVHSTGELFF
size: few; V: TRBV6-1; J: TRBJ2-7; D: -; DNA: TGTGCCAGCAGGCGGGCTAAAGGGTCCCGCTTCGAGCAGTACTTC; CDR3: CASRRAKGSRFEQYF
size: -; V: TRBV19; J: TRBJ1-3; D: -; DNA: TGTGCCTCTTCGCTGGAGGGGACTTTTGGAAACACCATATATTTT; CDR3: CASSLEGTFGNTIYF
size: few; V: TRBV3-1; J: TRBJ1-2; D: -; DNA: TGTGCCAGCAGCCTCGAGGGAAAATATGGCGACTATGGCTACACCTTC; CDR3: CASSLEGKYGDYGYTF
size: -; V: TRBV7-2; J: TRBJ1-2; D: -; DNA: TGTGCCAGCAGCCCCGACAGTGTCGATGGCTACACCTTC; CDR3: CASSPDSVDGYTF
size: -; V: TRBV7-9; J: TRBJ1-2; D: TRBD1; DNA: TGTGCCAGCAGCTGGACAGGGAGTGATGGCTACACCTTC; CDR3: CASSWTGSDGYTF
size: few; V: TRBV4-3; J: TRBJ2-7; D: -; DNA: TGCGCCAGCAGCCAAGCTATGGGCGAGCAGTACTTC; CDR3: CASSQAMGEQYF
size: many; V: TRBV7-2; J: TRBJ2-7; D: TRBD1; DNA: TGTGCCAGCAGTTCCGGGACAGGAGCCTACGAGCAGTACTTC; CDR3: CASSSGTGAYEQYF
size: few; V: TRBV20-1; J: TRBJ2-7; D: -; DNA: TGCAGTGCTGTGGGGGGCCGCTACGAGCAGTACTTC; CDR3: CSAVGGRYEQYF
size: -; V: TRBV10-2; J: TRBJ2-7; D: TRBD2; DNA: TGCGCCAGCAGTGTTGGAGGAGCAGCGGGGGCCATGGAGCAGTACTTC; CDR3: CASSVGGAAGAMEQYF
size: -; V: TRBV11-2; J: TRBJ1-4; D: -; DNA: TGTGCCAGCAGCTTTAGACAGGCTAATGAAAAACTGTTTTTT; CDR3: CASSFRQANEKLFF
size: -; V: TRBV7-6; J: TRBJ2-4; D: -; DNA: TGTGCCAGCAGTCCTTATTCACCTAGGGCGATTCTAACAAAAAACATTCAGTACTTC; CDR3: CASSPYSPRAILTKNIQYF
size: few; V: TRBV3-1; J: TRBJ2-7; D: -; DNA: TGTGCCAGCAGCCCCCGACACCCCCGGGATTCATACGAGCAGTACTTC; CDR3: CASSPRHPRDSYEQYF
size: few; V: TRBV5-1; J: TRBJ2-2; D: -; DNA: TGCGCCAGCAGCTTTGTGGGAGAGTACACCGGGGAGCTGTTTTTT; CDR3: CASSFVGEYTGELFF
size: -; V: TRBV3-1; J: TRBJ1-5; D: -; DNA: TGTGCCAGCGAAGGCCCAGGGACGAATCAGCCCCAGCATTTT; CDR3: CASEGPGTNQPQHF
size: -; V: TRBV7-3; J: TRBJ2-2; D: TRBD2; DNA: TGTGCCAGCAGCTCACAAGTCCCGGGACTAGCCCGGTTACTGGAGCTGTTTTTT; CDR3: CASSSQVPGLARLLELFF
size: many; V: TRBV28; J: TRBJ2-1; D: TRBD2; DNA: TGTGCCAGCAGTTCCCCCGCGGCGGGAGTCCGGAATGAGCAGTTCTTC; CDR3: CASSSPAAGVRNEQFF
size: -; V: TRBV28; J: TRBJ1-4; D: -; DNA: TGTGCCAGCAGTTTATTCATGGGGACACCTGCAACTAATGAAAAACTGTTTTTT; CDR3: CASSLFMGTPATNEKLFF
size: -; V: TRBV30; J: TRBJ1-2; D: -; DNA: TGTGCCTGGAGAGCAGGATACTATGGCTACACCTTC; CDR3: CAWRAGYYGYTF
size: -; V: TRBV7-3; J: TRBJ2-1; D: -; DNA: TGTGCCAGCAGCTCCATGGGTAATGAGCAGTTCTTC; CDR3: CASSSMGNEQFF
size: -; V: TRBV18; J: TRBJ2-3; D: TRBD1; DNA: TGTGCCAGCTCTCCACAGGGGAATGCTGCAGATACGCAGTATTTT; CDR3: CASSPQGNAADTQYF